The source of this T cell receptor beta chain is a study of early T cells in non-severe SARS-CoV-2 infection. TCRdb fed the 5' RACE reads into MiXCR, producing one record per CDR3 protein. The sample consists of 90,000 to 120,000 distinct CDR3 sequences, around 10% of them appearing once. There are 16 residues in the CDR3. The V and J ends lost 5 bases and 5 bases respectively, with 21 bases between them. The germline gives CDR1 SGHVS, CDR2 FNYEAQ. J is TRBJ1-2 and V is TRBV7-6; TRBD1 is a possible D gene (5 bases). The clonotype comes from an adult who was a healthcare worker with PCR-confirmed SARS-CoV-2 infection or an uninfected control (not recorded which). Sequencing input: whole blood. CDR3: CASSPRVAAGPYGYTF. The CDR3 nucleotides are TGTGCCAGCAGCCCCCGCGTGGCGGCAGGGCCGTATGGCTACACCTTC.